This TCR beta chain was captured by sequencing in a study of shared clonotypes between healthy human individuals. At the level of the study: Participating donors consisted of two women and a few men aged 18 to 49.

As for this clone: Its antigen is not known.

Memory CD4+ cells were the fraction left after CD45RA+ naive selection. Findings and caveats of the study: What naive subsets generally showed was a larger estimated richness than memory subsets showed. A handful of donors shared about 4.5% of their naive CD4 clonotypes.

Data came from immunoSEQ multiplex PCR; TCRdb stores just in-frame clones and leaves some out. Of approximately 980,000 clones listed, approximately 80% are singletons. Germline CDR1 SGHTA, CDR2 FQGNSA. V gave up 1 base and J gave up 4 bases; unmatched junction bases: 11. This CDR3 is built from 17 residues. This TCR came from a young man in good health. The sample was memory CD4+ T cells sorted from blood. Indicated subset: CD45RA-negative fraction. The rearrangement links TRBV7-2 to TRBJ2-3; TRBD2 agrees at 7 bases. The CDR3 sequence: CASSLGPLRGSADTQYF. The CDR3 DNA reads as TGTGCCAGCAGCTTAGGCCCTCTACGCGGGAGTGCAGATACGCAGTATTTT. Supplemented by reference TRBV7-2 and TRBJ2-3, the full variable domain reads GAGVSQSPSNKVTEKGKDVELRCDPISGHTALYWYRQSLGQGLEFLIYFQGNSAPDKSGLPSDRFSAERTGGSVSTLTIQRTQQEDSAVYLCASSLGPLRGSADTQYFGPGTRLTVL.